The 6 T cell receptor beta chains below come from one sample, sequenced in a study of cytomegalovirus exposure and HLA in healthy donors. PCR primers comprised 60 Vbeta and 13 Jbeta primers. Profiling relied on immunoSEQ multiplex PCR, and the TCRdb table lists in-frame clones only, not all of them. The data contain around 150,000 clones, 72% of them singletons. Sequenced input: PBMCs. The source is a man aged 45-65 years in good health and CMV-seropositive.

The chain carries TRBV13 and TRBJ1-2; 7 bases are shared with TRBD1. CDR3 length: 14 amino acids. Germline CDR1 and CDR2: PRHDT and FYEKMQ (reference sequence). V shed 5 bases and J 3 bases; nucleotides not matched to a gene: 6. The CDR3 reads CASSPGTVDYGYTF. The CDR3 DNA is TGTGCCAGCAGCCCCGGGACAGTAGACTATGGCTACACCTTC.

The chain couples TRBV5-6 to TRBJ2-5; a possible D gene is TRBD2 (6 bases). CDR1 SGHDT and CDR2 YYEEEE come from the germline V gene. V was trimmed by 1 base and J by 2 bases, leaving 12 bases between them. This CDR3 contains 15 residues. The CDR3 DNA reads TGTGCCAGCAGCTTGTGGGCTAGCGCGCAAGAGACCCAGTACTTC. This sequence encodes CASSLWASAQETQYF.

V and J are TRBV4-1 and TRBJ2-2, with D tentatively TRBD2 (5 bases). CDR1 MGHRA and CDR2 YSYEKL come from the germline V gene. CDR3 length equals 14 residues. Trimming stripped 2 bases from V and 4 bases from J, with 8 bases between. CDR3 region: CASSQRDTTGELFF. The CDR3 nucleotides read TGCGCCAGCAGCCAACGGGATACCACCGGGGAGCTGTTTTTT.

CDR3 nucleotides: TGTGCCAGCAGCTCTGGGGTAGCGGGGGGTATAAACATTCAGTACTTC. As protein: CASSSGVAGGINIQYF. The chain links TRBV5-5 to TRBJ2-4, with 10 bases fitting TRBD2. The germline V gene has CDR1 SGHKS and CDR2 YYEKEE (reference sequence). Trimming removed 3 bases from V and 6 bases from J; junction bases left unmatched: 9. The CDR3 is 16 amino acids.

The V gene is TRBV11-2, the J gene TRBJ2-2; D is possibly TRBD2 (5 bases). Germline loops: CDR1 SGHAT, CDR2 FQNNGV. CDR3 length equals 12 residues. Trimming took 5 bases from V and 11 from J, leaving 12 bases between them. The CDR3 loop reads CASSPEVGELFF. CDR3 nucleotide sequence: TGTGCCAGCAGCCCGGAGGTCGGAGAGCTGTTTTTT.

The CDR3 spells CASSLEAGRVFSYEQYF. CDR3 in DNA: TGTGCCAGCAGCTTAGAAGCGGGACGGGTGTTTTCCTACGAGCAGTACTTC. The V and J genes are TRBV7-8 and TRBJ2-7; 7 nucleotides match TRBD2. Trimming at V came to 1 base and at J to 1 base, leaving 10 bases not matched to a gene. The CDR3 runs to 17 residues. CDR1 and CDR2 (germline): SGHVS, FQNEAQ. The full variable domain, its missing parts supplied by reference TRBV7-8 and TRBJ2-7, is GAGVSQSPRYKVAKRGQDVALRCDPISGHVSLFWYQQALGQGPEFLTYFQNEAQLDKSGLPSDRFFAERPEGSVSTLKIQRTQQEDSAVYLCASSLEAGRVFSYEQYFGPGTRLTVT.